The clone carrying this TCR beta chain was observed a handful of times. What it binds is unknown. This CDR3 region has 16 residues. The V and J ends lost 0 bases and 2 bases respectively, with 15 bases between them. Germline V CDR1 and CDR2: DFQATT, SNEGSKA (reference sequence). The data derive from a study of T cells after yellow fever vaccination. At the level of the study: Researchers used SMART-Seq v4 Ultra Low Input to prepare fractions that had low cell numbers.

The study, taken as a whole, reports: After the booster, 96% of CD4 and about nine tenths of CD8 primary-response clones were re-detected. Some clonotypes were seen in both the CD4 and the CD8 compartments. These made up a small share and likely arose from convergent recombination.

UMIs were added to TCR cDNA along with a universal primer site when it was made by 5'RACE template switching. TCRdb itself ran the 5' RACE reads through MiXCR, one entry per CDR3 protein. The sample consists of some 550,000 distinct CDR3 sequences, roughly 19% of them appearing once. The J gene is TRBJ2-3, the V gene TRBV20-1; D ambiguous. The TCR sequence derives from a man aged 25 to 45 who received the YFV17D yellow fever vaccine. This material consisted of PBMCs, taken 15 days after the yellow fever booster vaccination. CDR3 sequence: CSARDLVTQDTDTQYF. The CDR3 bases are TGCAGTGCTAGAGATTTAGTGACTCAGGACACAGATACGCAGTATTTT.